Here is one T cell receptor (beta chain) with its context. This table comes from immunoSEQ multiplex PCR, and its TCRdb copy is limited to in-frame clones, with some not included. The sample shows over 100,000 clones, roughly 92% of them seen only once. This entry is derived from a study of T cell changes during pregnancy in multiple sclerosis. In germline, CDR1 is SGHAT, CDR2 FQDESV (reference sequence). The CDR3 consists of 13 residues. V lost 8 bases, J lost 4 bases, and 7 bases stayed unmatched. The TCR originated in a female donor with multiple sclerosis, enrolled in a pregnancy study. The chain couples TRBV11-1 to TRBJ1-2, with TRBD1 matching over 7 bases. Sequencing was performed on peripheral blood, taken in the third trimester of pregnancy. This CDR3 is CASGDRRSYGYTF. In nucleotides, the CDR3 is TGTGCCAGCGGGGACAGAAGGAGCTATGGCTACACCTTC.